What follows is one TCR beta chain and its context. This table comes from immunoSEQ multiplex PCR, and its TCRdb copy is limited to in-frame clones, with some not included. The table shows tens of thousands of clones, with 80% to 95% occurring only once. From germline, CDR1 is MNHEY and CDR2 SMNVEV (reference sequence). The CDR3 spans 14 residues. V was shortened by 5 bases and J by 1 base, with 12 bases between the two germline ends. This sample was taken from a study of Tregs in tolerant kidney transplant recipients. The sequence came from a human donor who received a combined kidney and bone marrow transplant. The chain couples TRBV27 to TRBJ2-7; tentatively, D is TRBD2 (5 bases). Material: Tregs from blood, obtained before the transplant. CDR3 residues: CASSRPGMSYEQYF. The CDR3 nucleotides are TGTGCCAGCAGTCGTCCGGGAATGTCCTACGAGCAGTACTTC.